This T cell receptor beta chain was documented in a study of identical twins. Regarding the study as a whole: Zero-insertion analyses could be partly confounded by invariant MAIT and iNKT cells.

Healthy Caucasian individuals made up all the donors. TCRdb re-derived calls from the 5' RACE reads in MiXCR, one entry per CDR3 protein. Of 1.5 million to 2 million distinct CDR3 sequences listed, less than 35% are singletons. Trimming left V 4 bases short and J 8 bases short, with 11 bases between. The CDR3 has 12 amino acids. From germline, CDR1 is MGHRA and CDR2 YSYEKL. On this clonotype: Its specificity is unknown.

This chain joins TRBV4-1 and TRBJ1-1, with D perhaps matching TRBD1 (5 bases). Sequencing was performed on cord blood. The clonotype comes from a newborn girl in good health. CDR3 region: CASSPGGGEAFF. Here the CDR3 DNA reads TGCGCCAGCAGCCCCGGCGGGGGGGAAGCTTTCTTT.